This T cell receptor beta chain was identified in a study of blood T cell repertoires in COVID-19. On the study more broadly: Donors in the United States, Italy and Spain gave samples during acute or convalescent COVID-19. T cells, B-cell-depleted T cells, or PBMCs provided the cDNA or gDNA that served as material.

CDR3 length: 14 amino acids. Germline CDR1 is SGHTS and CDR2 is YDEGEE. V dropped 1 base and J dropped 8 bases, with 12 bases sitting between them. Original analysis: From reference gene primer amplification, estimates of nucleated cell counts were derived. The data were produced by immunoSEQ multiplex PCR, yet TCRdb's version contains in-frame clones alone and is incomplete. The V and J calls and clone size come from that table; D and trimming were worked out from the DNA. The sample has around 65,000 clones; approximately 79% are singletons. The V and J genes are TRBV5-8 and TRBJ1-4, with unresolved D. Sequencing was performed on peripheral blood. This receptor was obtained from a man aged 60 to 75 with acute or convalescent COVID-19. This chain's CDR3 is CASSLTTWAEKLFF. CDR3 sequence (DNA): TGTGCCAGCAGCTTGACAACCTGGGCCGAAAAACTGTTTTTT. Supplemented by reference TRBV5-8 and TRBJ1-4, the full variable domain reads EAGVTQSPTHLIKTRGQQATLRCSPISGHTSVYWYQQALGLGLQFLLWYDEGEERNRGNFPPRFSGRQFPNYSSELNVNALELEDSALYLCASSLTTWAEKLFFGSGTQLSVL.